This T cell receptor (beta chain) is from a study of cytomegalovirus exposure and HLA in healthy donors. The PCR had 60 Vbeta and 13 Jbeta primers. Clones were sequenced by immunoSEQ multiplex PCR, and TCRdb holds only the in-frame ones, with some missing. The table shows tens of thousands of clones, with about 85% occurring only once. The CDR3 consists of 14 residues. Germline assignment: CDR1 LGHNA and CDR2 YNFKEQ. Trimming shortened V by 4 bases and J by 7 bases, and 14 bases separated the two germline ends. The clonotype originates from a girl aged 2-10 years in good health and CMV-seropositive. The material sequenced was PBMCs. The chain is built from TRBV4-2 and TRBJ1-5; D perhaps matches TRBD1 (5 bases). Here the CDR3 reads CASSPLGDGQPQHF. The CDR3 bases are TGTGCCAGCAGCCCCCTAGGGGATGGGCAGCCCCAGCATTTT.